One T cell receptor beta chain is described in this entry. Its target is unknown. This sample was taken from a study of cytomegalovirus exposure and HLA in healthy donors. General observations from the study: Roughly even sequencing depth across donors was the assumption behind the presence/absence analyses. The authors later linked a missense DCLRE1C variant to TCR beta V- and J-gene trimming. As a later analysis revealed, most CMV-associated TCR beta chains appeared HLA-restricted. Specific recognition of CMV antigens was confirmed in vitro for a few chains (all CMV-associated).

PCR amplification relied on 60 Vbeta primers (plus 13 Jbeta primers). This table comes from immunoSEQ multiplex PCR, and its TCRdb copy is limited to in-frame clones, with some not included. The sample holds roughly 86,000 clones, around 69% seen once. The specimen was PBMCs. The origin of this receptor is a man aged 25-40 years in good health and CMV-seronegative.

The CDR3 nucleotides read TGTGCCAGCAGCTACCACAGAAACCGACAGGGAAATCAAGAGACCCAGTACTTC. It encodes CASSYHRNRQGNQETQYF. The chain has TRBV7-8 and TRBJ2-5; 7 bases are a match to TRBD1. V was clipped by 4 bases and J by 2 bases; unmatched bases: 16. Germline CDR1 SGHVS, CDR2 FQNEAQ. The CDR3 runs 18 residues.